Presented here are 15 T cell receptor delta chains from one specimen sequenced in a study of Vδ1+ human thymocytes. Findings and limits, study-wide: Highly polyclonal TRG and TRD repertoires with Gaussian CDR3 length distributions appeared in thymus.

Sequences come from RNA converted to cDNA by reverse transcription. Multiplex PCR used pooled V-gene forward primers and a constant-region reverse primer to amplify CDR3s. TCRdb reprocessed the multiplex PCR reads using CATT. The data contain more than 50,000 delta-chain clones, approximately 15% of them singletons. For these TCRs, the target antigens are not known. The sequenced sample consisted of Vdelta1+ gamma-delta thymocytes from the thymus. Subset described: FACS-sorted CD3+ TCRalphabeta- TCRVdelta1+ TCRVdelta2- thymocytes. All receptors come from a boy in the first two years of life who had congenital heart surgery.

The V call is TRDV1, the J call TRDJ1; 10 nucleotides agree with TRDD3. Germline CDR1 TSWWSYY, CDR2 QGS. Germline trimming cut 2 bases from V and 0 bases from J; bases unmatched to any gene: 21. The CDR3 runs to 22 residues. The CDR3 protein is CALGEGGRPSSGDTAYTDKLIF. DNA for the CDR3: TGTGCTCTTGGGGAAGGGGGAAGGCCTTCCTCGGGGGATACGGCCTACACCGATAAACTCATCTTT.

The V and J genes are TRDV1 and TRDJ2; 11 bases agree with TRDD3. V lost 6 bases to trimming and J lost 1 base; unmatched junction nucleotides: 13. The germline V gene encodes CDR1 TSWWSYY and CDR2 QGS. The CDR3 loop spans 19 amino acids. CDR3 DNA: TGTGCTCTTGGTGACGTACCGGTCACTGGGGGATATTTGACAGCACAACTCTTCTTT. It is translated as CALGDVPVTGGYLTAQLFF.

This clone was detected a few times. The chain uses TRDV1 and TRDJ1; 8 bases line up with TRDD3. After removal of 0 bases from V and 1 base from J, the junction contained 19 bases not matched to a gene. CDR3 length: 21 amino acids. CDR1 and CDR2 (germline): TSWWSYY, QGS. The CDR3 DNA sequence: TGTGCTCTTGGGGAACTTGAACTTCTGGGGGACTCCCCCCACTTCACCGATAAACTCATCTTT. Amino acids: CALGELELLGDSPHFTDKLIF.

V is TRDV1 and J is TRDJ2; 13 positions agree with TRDD3. The CDR3 consists of 23 residues. The germline V gene has CDR1 TSWWSYY and CDR2 QGS. V shed 2 bases, J shed 8 bases, and the junction held 26 bases outside the gene matches. Here the CDR3 reads CALGEAGLGWYWGIRSRVAQLFF. The CDR3 DNA reads TGTGCTCTTGGGGAAGCAGGCCTAGGGTGGTACTGGGGGATACGGTCAAGGGTGGCACAACTCTTCTTT.

The chain recombines TRDV1 with TRDJ1, with D possibly matching TRDD3 (7 bases). The CDR3 has 20 residues. V was cut by 1 base and J by 2 bases, with 26 bases left in between. The germline V gene encodes CDR1 TSWWSYY and CDR2 QGS. As DNA, the CDR3 is TGTGCTCTTGGGGAACCCCTCCTACCGTACTGGGGAGTATTGACCGATAAACTCATCTTT. Translated: CALGEPLLPYWGVLTDKLIF.

This chain links TRDV1 with TRDJ1, with 9 nucleotides matching TRDD3. The CDR3 consists of 16 residues. The germline gives CDR1 TSWWSYY, CDR2 QGS. Trimming took 0 bases from V and 5 from J; bases not matched to a gene: 7. CDR3 nucleotide sequence: TGTGCTCTTGGGGAACTACCTGGGGATACGAGTGATAAACTCATCTTT. Encoded protein: CALGELPGDTSDKLIF.

This clone appeared a few times. V gene TRDV1 combines with J gene TRDJ1, with 9 positions matching TRDD3. Germline V gives CDR1 TSWWSYY, CDR2 QGS. The ends lost 3 bases at V and 1 base at J; junction bases unmatched: 33. This CDR3 comprises 25 residues. CDR3 amino acids: CALGEAPRGTVGSGGIPVSTDKLIF. CDR3 DNA: TGTGCTCTTGGGGAGGCCCCCCGTGGTACCGTCGGTAGTGGGGGGATACCCGTGAGCACCGATAAACTCATCTTT.

This chain connects TRDV1 to TRDJ1; D is unresolved. Germline V gene data show CDR1 as TSWWSYY and CDR2 as QGS. This CDR3 has 19 amino acids. V was trimmed by 1 base and J by 2 bases, leaving 23 bases between them. The CDR3 here is CALGEQGRTAPGLTDKLIF. In DNA form, the CDR3 reads TGTGCTCTTGGGGAACAAGGCCGCACGGCGCCCGGGTTGACCGATAAACTCATCTTT.

The chain uses TRDV1 and TRDJ1; TRDD2 might be the D (8 bases). Trimming took off 5 bases at V and 4 bases at J, with 32 bases between the two ends. Germline V gene sequence: CDR1 TSWWSYY, CDR2 QGS. The CDR3 spans 20 residues. The CDR3 region is CALGKYFLPFTGDSFDKLIF. The CDR3 DNA reads TGTGCTCTTGGGAAGTACTTCCTACCCTTTACTGGGGATTCTTTCGATAAACTCATCTTT.

The chain couples TRDV1 to TRDJ1; D may be TRDD3 (6 bases). V lost 1 base to trimming and J lost 0 bases, with 27 bases between them. CDR1 and CDR2 from the germline V gene are TSWWSYY and QGS. This CDR3 spans 21 amino acids. Here the CDR3 reads CALGEPLWVVGVSSYTDKLIF. The CDR3 bases are TGTGCTCTTGGGGAACCCCTATGGGTGGTGGGGGTTTCATCCTACACCGATAAACTCATCTTT.

This clone was counted between two and nine times. This rearrangement joins TRDV1 to TRDJ1; tentatively, D is TRDD3 (10 bases). CDR3 length: 19 amino acids. CDR1 is TSWWSYY, CDR2 QGS, per germline. V was trimmed by 4 bases and J by 5 bases, leaving 29 bases between them. Written as DNA, the CDR3 is TGTGCTCTTGGGGGTCACCTTCCTACGGAGGGGGATACGCGTGATAAACTCATCTTT. Residues: CALGGHLPTEGDTRDKLIF.

This clone has only a few counts. The rearrangement links TRDV2 to TRDJ1; 12 nucleotides match TRDD3. CDR3 length: 21 amino acids. V lost 2 bases, J lost 0 bases, and 18 bases stayed unmatched. Germline-derived CDR1 and CDR2 are GEAIGNYY and EKD. CDR3 region: CACDKYSTELGDTAYTDKLIF. DNA for the CDR3: TGTGCCTGTGACAAGTATTCTACTGAACTGGGGGATACAGCGTACACCGATAAACTCATCTTT.

The chain is built from TRDV1 and TRDJ1; 9 bases match TRDD3. The CDR3 is 18 amino acids. V lost 2 bases and J lost 2; bases outside the gene matches: 12. CDR1 TSWWSYY and CDR2 QGS come from the germline V gene. The CDR3 DNA is TGTGCTCTTGGGGAATCCCTCCTGGGGATACGTCGGACCGATAAACTCATCTTT. It yields the protein CALGESLLGIRRTDKLIF.

This clone showed up just a few times. The chain recombines TRDV1 with TRDJ1, with 9 bases fitting TRDD3. V lost 4 bases and J lost 0; bases outside the gene matches: 27. Looked up from germline, CDR1 is TSWWSYY and CDR2 is QGS. The CDR3 runs to 23 residues. This CDR3 is CALGVHRFSRSYWGKPHTDKLIF. CDR3 nucleotides: TGTGCTCTTGGGGTCCATAGGTTCTCGAGATCTTACTGGGGGAAACCCCACACCGATAAACTCATCTTT.

The gene calls are TRDV1 and TRDJ1, with TRDD3 matching over 13 bases. Germline values: CDR1 TSWWSYY, CDR2 QGS. With V trimmed by 3 bases and J by 0 bases, 37 bases remained unmatched. The CDR3 totals 28 residues. CDR3 in DNA: TGTGCTCTTGGGGAGCCTTTTCGATGGGGGCCCTTTCCCGCAATCACTGGGGGATACGCGGTGTACACCGATAAACTCATCTTT. It codes for CALGEPFRWGPFPAITGGYAVYTDKLIF.